The source of this T cell receptor beta chain is a study of T-cell memory formation after mild COVID-19. Germline loops: CDR1 LGHNA, CDR2 YSLEER. V was clipped by 3 bases and J by 2 bases, with 20 bases between them. CDR3 length: 18 amino acids. TCRdb itself ran the 5' RACE reads through MiXCR, one entry per CDR3 protein. This table holds about 290,000 distinct CDR3 sequences, roughly 15% found once. Study-wide results and caveats: Researchers report contracting CD4+ clones mostly in CM and EM, with CD8+ clones in EMRA. Confirmation of SARS-CoV-2 specificity was lacking for second-wave clones peaking day 37. Several responding clones turned up in pre-infection memory, indicating that cross-reactive memory may have taken part.

Comments on this clonotype: Its target is not known.

The sequence came from a man between 18 and 29 years old who had mild COVID-19 (a few samples of this study predate the infection). Cell type and time point are not known. The chain uses TRBV4-3 and TRBJ1-3, with D possibly matching TRBD1 (6 bases). Sequencing input: PBMCs or a T cell subset sorted from them (not recorded which). CDR3 residues: CASSHSLASGDTGNTIYF. DNA of the CDR3: TGCGCCAGCAGCCACTCCCTCGCTTCGGGGGACACTGGAAACACCATATATTTT.